This T cell receptor (beta chain) was retrieved from a study of neurological immune-mediated disorders. The germline gives CDR1 SGHRS, CDR2 YFSETQ. The V end was cut by 0 bases, the J end by 5 bases, with 11 bases between. This CDR3 is 14 amino acids long. This clonotype was counted ten times or more. Its antigen is not identified. Study results and limitations: Expanded clones shared no CDR3 amino acid sequences across subjects, suggesting private repertoires in all groups. The study found the most TCR clonal expansion in HTLV-1-associated myelopathy and the least in multiple sclerosis, below healthy controls.

The study built unsorted libraries from 2 million PBMCs kept at -80 C. Via MiXCR, TCRdb re-called the 5' RACE reads, giving one row per CDR3 protein. Found here are about 74,000 distinct CDR3 sequences, less than 5.5% of them singletons; the top ten hold 7.4%. This TCR came from a man younger than 35 with multiple sclerosis. Sequenced input: PBMCs. The V call is TRBV5-1, the J call TRBJ1-1; the D is unclear. This chain's CDR3 is CASSLAGWDTEAFF. The CDR3, as DNA: TGCGCCAGCAGCTTGGCCGGCTGGGATACTGAAGCTTTCTTT.